The 5 T cell receptor beta chains below all came from one sample that was sequenced in a study of cytomegalovirus exposure and HLA in healthy donors. The PCR had 60 Vbeta and 13 Jbeta primers. The method was immunoSEQ multiplex PCR; TCRdb's version includes in-frame clones alone and lacks a portion of them. This table holds 150,000 to 200,000 clones, more than 75% found once. What was sequenced was PBMCs. The receptor source for this set is a woman aged 35 to 49 in good health and CMV-seronegative.

The gene calls are TRBV4-2 and TRBJ2-7, with D possibly TRBD1 on 6 matching bases. CDR3 length equals 15 residues. Looked up from germline, CDR1 is LGHNA and CDR2 is YNFKEQ. The V gene lost 0 bases and the J gene lost 4 bases, with 13 bases spanning the gap. DNA for the CDR3: TGTGCCAGCAGCCAAGAGCTGACAGGAGTATACGAGCAGTACTTC. It codes for CASSQELTGVYEQYF.

Only a few counts were recorded for this clone. The chain carries TRBV30 and TRBJ2-3; no clear D gene. V was clipped by 0 bases and J by 6 bases, with 7 bases between them. The CDR3 runs to 12 residues. CDR1 and CDR2 (germline): GTSNPN, SVGIG (reference sequence). CDR3 amino acids: CAWSVLEDTQYF. CDR3 DNA sequence: TGTGCCTGGAGTGTTCTGGAGGATACGCAGTATTTT.

Concerning this clone: The junction differs from germline at one of its ends, possibly a read error. This sequence joins TRBV5-6 and TRBJ2-7; D is possibly TRBD1 (5 bases). CDR1 SGHDT and CDR2 YYEEEE come from the germline V gene. CDR3 length equals 14 residues. The CDR3 DNA is TGTGCCAGCAGCTTGACCAGGGCCTCCCACGAGCAGTACTTC. This translates into CASSLTRASHEQYF.

In DNA, the CDR3 is TGTGCCAGTAGTATCGGGGGACCAAGTTACGGATACATCTACAATGAGCAGTTCTTC. Its protein product is CASSIGGPSYGYIYNEQFF. The V and J genes are TRBV19 and TRBJ2-1; a weak D match, TRBD2 (6 bases). This CDR3 is 19 amino acids long. Germline assignment: CDR1 LNHDA and CDR2 SQIVND (reference sequence). Trimming stripped 3 bases from V and 3 bases from J, with 24 bases between.

The chain recombines TRBV5-1 with TRBJ2-5, with a possible D match to TRBD1 (5 bases). The ends were cut back, 3 bases at V and 2 bases at J, with 11 bases in the middle. CDR3 length: 14 amino acids. Germline V gene data show CDR1 as SGHRS and CDR2 as YFSETQ. The CDR3 nucleotides read TGCGCCAGCAGCTACCGGACACCTCAAGAGACCCAGTACTTC. This encodes CASSYRTPQETQYF. Drawing the rest from reference TRBV5-1 and TRBJ2-5, the complete variable domain is KAGVTQTPRYLIKTRGQQVTLSCSPISGHRSVSWYQQTPGQGLQFLFEYFSETQRNKGNFPGRFSGRQFSNSRSEMNVSTLELGDSALYLCASSYRTPQETQYFGPGTRLLVL.